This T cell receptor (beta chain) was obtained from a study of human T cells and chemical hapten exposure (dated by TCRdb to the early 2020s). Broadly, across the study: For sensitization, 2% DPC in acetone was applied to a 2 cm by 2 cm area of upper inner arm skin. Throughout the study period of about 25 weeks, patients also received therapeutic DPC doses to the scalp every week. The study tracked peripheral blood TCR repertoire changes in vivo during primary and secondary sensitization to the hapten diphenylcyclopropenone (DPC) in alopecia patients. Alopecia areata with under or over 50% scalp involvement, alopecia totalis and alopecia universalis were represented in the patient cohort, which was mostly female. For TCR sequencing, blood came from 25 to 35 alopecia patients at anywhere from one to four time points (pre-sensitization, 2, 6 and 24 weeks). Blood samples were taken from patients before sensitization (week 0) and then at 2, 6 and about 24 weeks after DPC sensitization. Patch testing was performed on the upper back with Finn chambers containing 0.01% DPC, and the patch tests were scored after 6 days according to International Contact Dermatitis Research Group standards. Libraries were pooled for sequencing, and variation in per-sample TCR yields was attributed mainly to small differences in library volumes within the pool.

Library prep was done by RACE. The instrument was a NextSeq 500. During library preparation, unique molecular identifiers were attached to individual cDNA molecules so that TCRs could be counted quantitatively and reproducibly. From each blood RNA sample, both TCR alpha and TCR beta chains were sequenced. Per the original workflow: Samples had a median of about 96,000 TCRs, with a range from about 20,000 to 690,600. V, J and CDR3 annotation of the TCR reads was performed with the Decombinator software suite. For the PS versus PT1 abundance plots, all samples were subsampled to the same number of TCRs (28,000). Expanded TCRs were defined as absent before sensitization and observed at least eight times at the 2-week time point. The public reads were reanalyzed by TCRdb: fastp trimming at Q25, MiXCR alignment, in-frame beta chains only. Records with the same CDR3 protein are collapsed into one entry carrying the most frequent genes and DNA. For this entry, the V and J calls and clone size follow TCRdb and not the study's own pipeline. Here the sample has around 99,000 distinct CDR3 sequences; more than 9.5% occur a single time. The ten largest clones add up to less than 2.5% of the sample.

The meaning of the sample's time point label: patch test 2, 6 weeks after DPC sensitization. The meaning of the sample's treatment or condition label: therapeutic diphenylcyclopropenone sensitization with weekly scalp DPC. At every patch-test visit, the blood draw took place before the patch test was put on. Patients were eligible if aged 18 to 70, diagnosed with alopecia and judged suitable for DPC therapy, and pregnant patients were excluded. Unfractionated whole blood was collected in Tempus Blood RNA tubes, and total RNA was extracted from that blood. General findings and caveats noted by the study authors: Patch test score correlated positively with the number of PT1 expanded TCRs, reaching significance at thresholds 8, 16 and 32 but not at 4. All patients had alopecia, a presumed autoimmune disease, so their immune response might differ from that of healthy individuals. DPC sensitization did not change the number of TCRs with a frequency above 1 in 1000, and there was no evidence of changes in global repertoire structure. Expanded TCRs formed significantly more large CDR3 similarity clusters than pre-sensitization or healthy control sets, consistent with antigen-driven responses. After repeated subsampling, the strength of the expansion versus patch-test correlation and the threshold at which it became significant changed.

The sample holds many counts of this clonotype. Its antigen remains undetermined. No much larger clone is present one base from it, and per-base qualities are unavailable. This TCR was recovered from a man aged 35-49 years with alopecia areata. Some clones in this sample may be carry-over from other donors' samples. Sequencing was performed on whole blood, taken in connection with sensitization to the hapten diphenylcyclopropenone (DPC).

CDR3 reads: CSVGALRTEAFF. The nucleotide sequence is given as TGCAGCGTAGGGGCCCTTAGGACTGAAGCTTTCTTT. The rearranged segments are TRBV29-1 and TRBJ1-1, with TRBD1 perhaps the D gene, on 5 matching bases. The CDR3 covers 12 residues, taking in both the cysteine and the phenylalanine. Only CDR3 DNA remains: 36 bases, in frame from the first base. The junction carries 13 bases between V and J, which are trimmed by 6 bases and 5 bases respectively. Based on the germline V gene, the CDR1 and CDR2 sequences are SQVTM and ANQGSEA.